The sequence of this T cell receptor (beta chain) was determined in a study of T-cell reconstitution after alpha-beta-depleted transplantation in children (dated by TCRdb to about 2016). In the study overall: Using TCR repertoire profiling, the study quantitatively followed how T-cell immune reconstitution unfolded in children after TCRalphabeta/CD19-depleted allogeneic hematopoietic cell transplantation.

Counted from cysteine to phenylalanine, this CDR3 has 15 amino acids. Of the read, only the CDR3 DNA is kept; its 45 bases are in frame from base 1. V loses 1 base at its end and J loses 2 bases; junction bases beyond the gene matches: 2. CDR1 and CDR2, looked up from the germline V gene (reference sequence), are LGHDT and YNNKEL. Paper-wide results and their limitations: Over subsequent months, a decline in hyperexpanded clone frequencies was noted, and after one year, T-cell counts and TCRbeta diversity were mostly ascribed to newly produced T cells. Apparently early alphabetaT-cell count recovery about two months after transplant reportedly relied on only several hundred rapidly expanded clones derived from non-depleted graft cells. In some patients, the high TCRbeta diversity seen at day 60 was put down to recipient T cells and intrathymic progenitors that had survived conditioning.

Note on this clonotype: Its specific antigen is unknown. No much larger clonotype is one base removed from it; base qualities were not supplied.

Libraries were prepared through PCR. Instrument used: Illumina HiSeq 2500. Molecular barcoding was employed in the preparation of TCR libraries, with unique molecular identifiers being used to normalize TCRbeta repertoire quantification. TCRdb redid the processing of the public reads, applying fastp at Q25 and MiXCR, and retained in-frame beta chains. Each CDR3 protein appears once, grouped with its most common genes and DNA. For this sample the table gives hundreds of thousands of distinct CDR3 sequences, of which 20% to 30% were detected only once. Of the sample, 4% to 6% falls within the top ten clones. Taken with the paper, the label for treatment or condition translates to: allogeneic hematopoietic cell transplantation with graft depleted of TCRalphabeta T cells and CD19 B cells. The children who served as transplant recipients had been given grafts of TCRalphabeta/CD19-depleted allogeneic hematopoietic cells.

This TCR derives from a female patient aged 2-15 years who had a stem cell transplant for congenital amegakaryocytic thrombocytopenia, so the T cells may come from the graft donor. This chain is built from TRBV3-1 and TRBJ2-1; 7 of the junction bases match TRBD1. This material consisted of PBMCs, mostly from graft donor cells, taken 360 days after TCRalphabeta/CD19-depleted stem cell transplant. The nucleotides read TGTGCCAGCAGCCAAGTGACAGGGACCTACAATGAGCAGTTCTTC. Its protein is CASSQVTGTYNEQFF.